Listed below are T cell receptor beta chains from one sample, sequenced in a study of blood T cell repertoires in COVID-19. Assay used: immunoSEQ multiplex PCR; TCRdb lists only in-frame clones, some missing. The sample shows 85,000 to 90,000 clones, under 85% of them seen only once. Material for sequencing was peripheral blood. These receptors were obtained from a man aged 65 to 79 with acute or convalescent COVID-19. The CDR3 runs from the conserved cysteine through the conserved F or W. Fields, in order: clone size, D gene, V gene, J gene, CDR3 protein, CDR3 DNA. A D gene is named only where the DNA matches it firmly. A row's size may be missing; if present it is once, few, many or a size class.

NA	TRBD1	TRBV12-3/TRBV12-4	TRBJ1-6	CASSPRGRGPLHF	TGTGCCAGCAGTCCCAGGGGGCGAGGACCCCTCCACTTT
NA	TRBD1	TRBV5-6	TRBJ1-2	CASSPRGQDYGYTF	TGTGCCAGCAGTCCCAGGGGGCAGGACTATGGCTACACCTTC
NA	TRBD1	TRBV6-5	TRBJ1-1	CASSYSTGDTEAFF	TGTGCCAGCAGTTACTCAACAGGGGACACTGAAGCTTTCTTT
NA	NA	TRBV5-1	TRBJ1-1	CASSFRGMNTEAFF	TGCGCCAGCAGCTTCAGGGGCATGAACACTGAAGCTTTCTTT
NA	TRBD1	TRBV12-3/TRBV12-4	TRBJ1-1	CASSFRGRTEAFF	TGTGCCAGCAGTTTCAGGGGGAGAACTGAAGCTTTCTTT
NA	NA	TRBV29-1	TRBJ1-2	CSVDDRQVGYTF	TGCAGCGTTGACGACAGGCAGGTCGGCTACACCTTC
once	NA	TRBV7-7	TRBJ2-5	CASSLSIGEKQETQYF	TGTGCCAGCAGCTTATCGATCGGGGAGAAACAAGAGACCCAGTACTTC
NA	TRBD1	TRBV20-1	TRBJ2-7	CSARQGSEQYF	TGCAGTGCCAGACAGGGGAGCGAGCAGTACTTC
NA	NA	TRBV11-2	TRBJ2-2	CASSLVSSGELFF	TGTGCCAGCAGCTTAGTATCTAGCGGGGAGCTGTTTTTT
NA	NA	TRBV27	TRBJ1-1	CASSFPDRKNTEAFF	TGTGCCAGCAGTTTCCCCGACAGGAAGAACACTGAAGCTTTCTTT
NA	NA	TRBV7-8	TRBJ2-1	CASSSGLDEQFF	TGTGCCAGCAGCTCGGGACTCGATGAGCAGTTCTTC
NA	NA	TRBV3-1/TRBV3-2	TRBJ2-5	CASSQDTNILYQETQYF	TGTGCCAGCAGCCAAGATACGAACATCTTGTACCAAGAGACCCAGTACTTC
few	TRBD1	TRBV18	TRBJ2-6	CASSRLQGQAGANVLTF	TGTGCCAGCTCACGGCTACAAGGACAGGCTGGGGCCAACGTCCTGACTTTC
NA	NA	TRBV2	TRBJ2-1	CASSLQLAEQFF	TGTGCCAGCAGTCTACAGCTTGCTGAGCAGTTCTTC
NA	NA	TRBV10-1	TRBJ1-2	CASSENIRYGYTF	TGCGCCAGCAGTGAGAACATTCGTTATGGCTACACCTTC
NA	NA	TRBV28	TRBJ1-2	CASPHRPPYYGYTF	TGTGCCAGCCCCCACAGGCCCCCCTACTATGGCTACACCTTC
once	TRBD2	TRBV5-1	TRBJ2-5	CASSLAPGGGMETQYF	TGCGCCAGCAGCTTGGCCCCTGGCGGGGGGATGGAGACCCAGTACTTC
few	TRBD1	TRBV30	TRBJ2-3	CAWNRGSGDTQYF	TGTGCCTGGAACAGGGGGTCAGGGGATACGCAGTATTTT
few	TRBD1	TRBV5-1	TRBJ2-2	CASSLGTGVAGELFF	TGCGCCAGCAGCTTGGGGACAGGGGTTGCCGGGGAGCTGTTTTTT
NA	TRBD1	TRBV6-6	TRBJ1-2	CASSQPRDRGEGYTF	TGTGCCAGCAGCCAACCCCGGGACAGGGGGGAAGGCTACACCTTC
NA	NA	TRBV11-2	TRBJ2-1	CASSFRGPGTKQFF	TGTGCCAGCAGCTTCAGGGGTCCGGGGACCAAGCAGTTCTTC
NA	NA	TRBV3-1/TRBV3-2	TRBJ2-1	CASTFSNSYNEQFF	TGTGCCAGCACCTTTAGCAACTCCTACAATGAGCAGTTCTTC
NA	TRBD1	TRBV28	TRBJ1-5	CASTEILLTGFRNQPQHF	TGTGCCAGCACCGAGATTCTTCTGACAGGGTTTCGCAATCAGCCCCAGCATTTT
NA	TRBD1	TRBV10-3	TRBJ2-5	CAIRAGGETQYF	TGTGCCATCAGAGCAGGGGGAGAGACCCAGTACTTC
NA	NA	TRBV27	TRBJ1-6	CASSLGAGYNSPLHF	TGTGCCAGCAGCTTGGGCGCAGGGTACAATTCACCCCTCCACTTT
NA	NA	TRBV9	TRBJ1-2	CASSVTAMRGTTYTF	TGTGCCAGCAGCGTAACGGCGATGAGGGGGACTACCTACACCTTC
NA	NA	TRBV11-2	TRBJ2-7	CASSSPGETYEQYF	TGTGCCAGCAGTTCTCCAGGGGAGACCTACGAGCAGTACTTC
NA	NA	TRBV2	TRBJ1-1	CASKGLGAEAFF	TGTGCCAGCAAGGGGTTAGGAGCTGAAGCTTTCTTT
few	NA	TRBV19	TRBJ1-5	CASKNRDANQPQHF	TGTGCCAGTAAGAACAGGGATGCCAATCAGCCCCAGCATTTT
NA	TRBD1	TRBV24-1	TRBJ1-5	CATSGQGDQPQHF	TGTGCCACCTCGGGACAGGGAGATCAGCCCCAGCATTTT
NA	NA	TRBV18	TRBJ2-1	CASSPGLINSYNEQFF	TGTGCCAGCTCACCCGGACTGATAAACTCCTACAATGAGCAGTTCTTC
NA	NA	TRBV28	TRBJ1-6	CASSLGPDGGPLHF	TGTGCCAGCAGTTTGGGGCCGGACGGTGGACCCCTCCACTTT
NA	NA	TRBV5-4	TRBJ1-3	CASSLSPFSGNTIYF	TGTGCCAGCAGCCTCAGTCCTTTCTCTGGAAACACCATATATTTT
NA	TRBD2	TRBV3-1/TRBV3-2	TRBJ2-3	CASSQQRGGPRTDTQYF	TGTGCCAGCAGCCAACAGCGGGGGGGCCCGAGAACAGATACGCAGTATTTT
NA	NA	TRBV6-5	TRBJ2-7	CASSSTGSYEQYF	TGTGCCAGCAGTTCGACGGGTTCATACGAGCAGTACTTC
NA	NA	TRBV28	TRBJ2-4	CASSPGERAKNIQYF	TGTGCCAGCAGTCCAGGGGAGAGGGCCAAAAACATTCAGTACTTC
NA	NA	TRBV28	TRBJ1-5	CASTLAGQPQHF	TGTGCCAGCACCCTGGCGGGTCAGCCCCAGCATTTT
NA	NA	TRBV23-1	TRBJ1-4	CASSQSREKLFF	TGCGCCAGCAGTCAATCGAGGGAAAAACTGTTTTTT
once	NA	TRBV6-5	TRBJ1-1	CASSGDTYTEAFF	TGTGCCAGCAGCGGGGACACCTACACTGAAGCTTTCTTT